Below, 11 T cell receptor beta chains from the same sample are listed, as sequenced in a study of cytomegalovirus exposure and HLA in healthy donors. The PCR was carried out with 60 Vbeta primers and 13 Jbeta primers. The method was immunoSEQ multiplex PCR; TCRdb's version includes in-frame clones alone and lacks a portion of them. The sample contains about 210,000 clones, under 85% of which appear only once. The sequenced sample was PBMCs. These receptors were obtained from a woman aged 50 to 60 in good health and CMV-seropositive.

The rearrangement joins TRBV7-2 to TRBJ1-1; 8 bases align to TRBD1. V gave up 5 bases and J gave up 7 bases; unmatched junction bases: 12. This CDR3 region has 15 residues. CDR1 is SGHTA and CDR2 is FQGNSA in the germline V gene. CDR3 in DNA: TGTGCCAGCAGCCAAAACCGAGGACAGGGAGATGAAGCTTTCTTT. Protein: CASSQNRGQGDEAFF.

The chain links TRBV30 to TRBJ2-1; TRBD1 matches 10 bases. The germline CDR1 and CDR2 sequences are GTSNPN and SVGIG (reference sequence). This CDR3 spans 16 amino acids. J gave up 5 bases and V 0 bases, and 7 bases lay outside the gene matches. The CDR3 is CAWSVVGDRGHNEQFF. In DNA form, the CDR3 reads TGTGCCTGGAGTGTTGTTGGGGACAGGGGACACAATGAGCAGTTCTTC.

The gene calls are TRBV19 and TRBJ1-4; D is perhaps TRBD1 (5 bases). Per germline, CDR1 LNHDA and CDR2 SQIVND (reference sequence). V was cut by 3 bases and J by 4 bases, with 15 bases left in between. The CDR3 has 16 residues. CDR3 DNA sequence: TGTGCCAGTAGTATCAACACAGGATATAATAATGAAAAACTGTTTTTT. Its translation is CASSINTGYNNEKLFF. Filled out from reference TRBV19 and TRBJ1-4, the complete variable domain reads DGGITQSPKYLFRKEGQNVTLSCEQNLNHDAMYWYRQDPGQGLRLIYYSQIVNDFQKGDIAEGYSVSREKKESFPLTVTSAQKNPTAFYLCASSINTGYNNEKLFFGSGTQLSVL.

This rearrangement joins TRBV28 to TRBJ1-1, with D possibly matching TRBD1 (6 bases). Germline lookup yields CDR1 MDHEN and CDR2 SYDVKM. The CDR3 spans 14 residues. Deletions cut 6 bases from V and 1 base from J, with 12 bases between. The CDR3 DNA is TGTGCCAGCAGCTTAAGGGGACAGAACACTGAAGCTTTCTTT. Amino acids: CASSLRGQNTEAFF.

This clone appeared a single time. The chain links TRBV19 to TRBJ1-1; D gene uncertain. The germline CDR1 and CDR2 sequences are LNHDA and SQIVND (reference sequence). The V end lost 5 bases, the J end lost 0 bases, and 10 bases lay between the germline ends. The CDR3 length is 14 residues. For the CDR3, the DNA is TGTGCCAGTAGTGTCGCAGGATTGAACACTGAAGCTTTCTTT. It specifies CASSVAGLNTEAFF.

J is TRBJ2-5 and V is TRBV11-2; TRBD2 aligns across 7 bases. The V gene's germline CDR1 is SGHAT and CDR2 FQNNGV. With V trimmed by 4 bases and J by 3 bases, 11 bases remained unmatched. The CDR3 contains 16 residues. For the CDR3, the DNA is TGTGCCAGCAGCTACTACCTCAACCTAGCGGAAGAGACCCAGTACTTC. It translates to CASSYYLNLAEETQYF.

The chain employs TRBV27 and TRBJ2-3; 9 bases match TRBD2. J was trimmed by 0 bases and V by 8 bases; bases with no gene match: 9. The CDR3 runs 16 residues. Per the germline V gene, CDR1 is MNHEY and CDR2 is SMNVEV (reference sequence). This chain's CDR3 is CASAPGAGGSTDTQYF. The CDR3 DNA follows: TGTGCCAGCGCCCCGGGGGCGGGGGGGAGCACAGATACGCAGTATTTT.

The V call is TRBV6-5, the J call TRBJ2-3; 10 bases line up with TRBD2. The CDR3 contains 15 residues. Losses at the gene ends were 5 bases for V and 6 bases for J; bases not matched to a gene: 8. The V gene's germline CDR1 is MNHEY and CDR2 SVGAGI. The CDR3 here is CASSPGTSVWDTQYF. CDR3 coding DNA: TGTGCCAGCAGTCCCGGGACTAGCGTGTGGGATACGCAGTATTTT.

CDR3 sequence (DNA): TGCGCCAGCGGAGAGACAGCAGGCGTCACTGAAGCTTTCTTT. Its protein product is CASGETAGVTEAFF. The chain carries TRBV5-1 and TRBJ1-1; tentative D call: TRBD1 (5 bases). Germline V gene lookup returns CDR1 SGHRS and CDR2 YFSETQ. Trimming cost V 7 bases and J 4 bases, with 17 bases left between them. The CDR3 has 14 amino acids.

The chain combines TRBV6-5 with TRBJ1-3; D gene uncertain. The CDR3 has 14 amino acids. The V gene lost 5 bases and the J gene lost 0 bases, with 8 bases spanning the gap. Germline-derived CDR1 and CDR2 are MNHEY and SVGAGI. For the CDR3, the DNA is TGTGCCAGCAGTGAGCGCCCCTCTGGAAACACCATATATTTT. Its protein product is CASSERPSGNTIYF.

V usage is TRBV2 and J usage is TRBJ1-6, with D tentatively TRBD1 (5 bases). Germline V gives CDR1 SNHLY, CDR2 FYNNEI. The V end lost 4 bases, the J end lost 7 bases, and 11 bases lay between the germline ends. The CDR3 is made up of 14 amino acids. CDR3 protein: CASSGEGWNSPLHF. Written as DNA, the CDR3 is TGTGCCAGCAGTGGGGAGGGGTGGAATTCACCCCTCCACTTT.